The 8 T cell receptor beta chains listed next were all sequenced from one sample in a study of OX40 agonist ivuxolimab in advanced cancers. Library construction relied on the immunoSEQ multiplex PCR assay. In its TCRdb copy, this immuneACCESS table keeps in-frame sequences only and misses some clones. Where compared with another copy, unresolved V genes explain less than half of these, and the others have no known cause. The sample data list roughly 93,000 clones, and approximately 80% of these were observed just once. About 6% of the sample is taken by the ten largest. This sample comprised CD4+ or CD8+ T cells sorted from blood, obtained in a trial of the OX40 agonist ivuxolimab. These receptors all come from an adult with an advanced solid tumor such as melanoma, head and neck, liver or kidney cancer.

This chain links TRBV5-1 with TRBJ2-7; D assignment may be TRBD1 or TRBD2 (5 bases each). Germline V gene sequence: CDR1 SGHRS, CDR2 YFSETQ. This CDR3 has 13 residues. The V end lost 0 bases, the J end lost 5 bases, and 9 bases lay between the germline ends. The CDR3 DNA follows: TGCGCCAGCAGCTTGGTGGGGGAGCACGAGCAGTACTTC. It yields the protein CASSLVGEHEQYF.

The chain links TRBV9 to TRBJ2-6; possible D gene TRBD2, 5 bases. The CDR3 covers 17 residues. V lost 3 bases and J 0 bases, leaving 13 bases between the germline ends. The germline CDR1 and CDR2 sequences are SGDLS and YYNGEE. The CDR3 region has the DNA TGTGCCAGCAGCGCGCTAGCTTCCCTCTCTGGGGCCAACGTCCTGACTTTC. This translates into CASSALASLSGANVLTF.

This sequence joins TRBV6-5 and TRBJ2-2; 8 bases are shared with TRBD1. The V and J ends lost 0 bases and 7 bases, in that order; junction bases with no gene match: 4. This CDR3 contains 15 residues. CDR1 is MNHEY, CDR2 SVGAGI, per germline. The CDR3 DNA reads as TGTGCCAGCAGTTACTCGTGGACAGGGTACGGGGAGCTGTTTTTT. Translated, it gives CASSYSWTGYGELFF.

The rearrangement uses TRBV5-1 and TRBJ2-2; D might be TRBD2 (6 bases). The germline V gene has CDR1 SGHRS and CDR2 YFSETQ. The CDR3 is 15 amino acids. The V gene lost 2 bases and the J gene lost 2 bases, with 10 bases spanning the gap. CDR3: CASSLIGGNTGELFF. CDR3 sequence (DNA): TGCGCCAGCAGCTTAATCGGGGGTAACACCGGGGAGCTGTTTTTT.

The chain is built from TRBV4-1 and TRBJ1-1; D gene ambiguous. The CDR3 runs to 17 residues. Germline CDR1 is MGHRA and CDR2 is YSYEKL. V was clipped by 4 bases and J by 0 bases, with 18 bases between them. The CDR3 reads CASSRYEDPGLNTEAFF. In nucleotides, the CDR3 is TGCGCCAGCAGCCGGTATGAAGACCCCGGGTTGAACACTGAAGCTTTCTTT.

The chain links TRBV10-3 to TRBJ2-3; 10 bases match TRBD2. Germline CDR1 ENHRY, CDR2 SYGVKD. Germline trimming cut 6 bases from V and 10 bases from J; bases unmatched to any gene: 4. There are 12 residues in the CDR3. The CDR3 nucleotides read TGTGCCATCAGCAGCGGGGGGGGTCCGCAGTATTTT. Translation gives CAISSGGGPQYF.

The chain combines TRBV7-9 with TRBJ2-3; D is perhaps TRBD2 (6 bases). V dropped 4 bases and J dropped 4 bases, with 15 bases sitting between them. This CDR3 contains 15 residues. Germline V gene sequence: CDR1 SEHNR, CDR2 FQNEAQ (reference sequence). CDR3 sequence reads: CASSSGAGSPDTQYF. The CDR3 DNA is TGTGCCAGCAGCTCCGGAGCGGGCAGTCCAGATACGCAGTATTTT.

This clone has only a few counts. CDR3 amino acids: CASSWGWVSNADTQYF. CDR3 sequence (DNA): TGCGCCAGCAGCTGGGGGTGGGTCAGCAACGCAGATACGCAGTATTTT. The J gene is TRBJ2-3, the V gene TRBV5-1; D may match TRBD1 or TRBD2 (5 bases each). V lost 3 bases to trimming and J lost 4 bases, with 18 bases between them. CDR1 SGHRS and CDR2 YFSETQ come from the germline V gene. The CDR3 is 16 residues long.